The 3 T cell receptor beta chains below come from one sample, sequenced in a study of blood T cell repertoires in COVID-19. The protocol was immunoSEQ multiplex PCR, while the TCRdb copy is restricted to in-frame clones and leaves out a portion. The sample lists 65,000 to 80,000 clones; about 88% were seen once. Sequencing input: peripheral blood. The receptor source for this set is a human donor in a cohort sampled during active COVID-19.

The chain is built from TRBV25-1 and TRBJ2-1, with 7 positions matching TRBD2. The ends lost 1 base at V and 0 bases at J; junction bases unmatched: 3. Germline assignment: CDR1 MGHDK and CDR2 SYGVNS. The CDR3 totals 16 residues. The CDR3 reads CASSEWSSGSYNEQFF. The CDR3 region has the DNA TGTGCCAGCAGTGAATGGTCTAGCGGCTCCTACAATGAGCAGTTCTTC.

This sequence joins TRBV9 and TRBJ2-7, with D possibly TRBD1 on 5 matching bases. CDR1 and CDR2 (germline): SGDLS, YYNGEE. V lost 4 bases to trimming and J lost 2 bases, with 13 bases between them. This CDR3 has 14 amino acids. CDR3 residues: CASSPRTRTYEQYF. In DNA, the CDR3 is TGTGCCAGCAGCCCTAGGACAAGGACCTACGAGCAGTACTTC.

V usage is TRBV7-2 and J usage is TRBJ1-4; a possible D gene is TRBD1 (6 bases). Germline V CDR1 and CDR2: SGHTA, FQGNSA. This CDR3 spans 14 amino acids. Trimming pared 2 bases from V and 7 bases from J, leaving 11 bases between. This CDR3 reads CASSLNRASEKLFF. The CDR3 DNA reads TGTGCCAGCAGCTTAAACAGGGCGAGTGAAAAACTGTTTTTT.